This TCR beta chain derives from a study of blood T cells in healthy people across ages. Primers used in a second PCR of about 6 to 11 cycles were a sample-barcoded 5' primer and a J-beta primer mix. TCRdb re-called the 5' RACE reads with MiXCR, one entry per CDR3 protein. This table has 1.5 million to 2 million distinct CDR3 sequences, about 28% appearing once. Study-wide results and limits: In older individuals, TCR beta diversity per million T cells was lower, falling roughly linearly with age. Calculation of diversity from one million T cells yielded estimates considered to be underestimates.

This clonotype was seen more than once but under ten times. Its target is not known. V was clipped by 4 bases and J by 11 bases, with 20 bases between them. Germline V gene sequence: CDR1 MGHRA, CDR2 YSYEKL. The CDR3 extends over 14 amino acids. The sample taken for sequencing was blood. This TCR came from a woman aged 30 to 39 in good health. The chain has TRBV4-1 and TRBJ2-5; either TRBD1 or TRBD2 may fit D (5 bases each). The chain's CDR3 is CASSLWDGSYGQYF. The CDR3, as DNA: TGCGCCAGCAGCCTATGGGACGGCAGCTACGGGCAGTACTTC.